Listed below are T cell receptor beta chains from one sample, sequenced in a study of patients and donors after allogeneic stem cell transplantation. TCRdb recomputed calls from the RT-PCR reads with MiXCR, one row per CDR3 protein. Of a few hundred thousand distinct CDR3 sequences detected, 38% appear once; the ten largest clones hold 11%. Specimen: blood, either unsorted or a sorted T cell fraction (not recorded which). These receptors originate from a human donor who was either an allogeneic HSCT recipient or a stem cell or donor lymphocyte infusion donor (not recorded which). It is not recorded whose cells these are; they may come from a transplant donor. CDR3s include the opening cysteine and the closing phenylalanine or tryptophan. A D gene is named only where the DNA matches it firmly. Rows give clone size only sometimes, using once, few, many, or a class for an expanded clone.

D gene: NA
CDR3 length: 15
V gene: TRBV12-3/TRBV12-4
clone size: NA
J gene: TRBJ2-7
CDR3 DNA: TGTGCCAGCAGTTCACTAGAACAGGTTTACTACGAGCAGTACTTC
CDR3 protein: CASSSLEQVYYEQYF

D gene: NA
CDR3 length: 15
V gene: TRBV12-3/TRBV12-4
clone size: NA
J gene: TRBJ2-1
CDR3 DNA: TGTGCCAGCAGTACCAGGGTCCTGGGCTACAATGAGCAGTTCTTC
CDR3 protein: CASSTRVLGYNEQFF

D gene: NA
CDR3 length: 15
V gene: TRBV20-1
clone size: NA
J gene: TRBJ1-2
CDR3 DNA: TGCAGTGCTAGAGATGCCCAGGGGCGGAACTATGGCTACACCTTC
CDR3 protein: CSARDAQGRNYGYTF

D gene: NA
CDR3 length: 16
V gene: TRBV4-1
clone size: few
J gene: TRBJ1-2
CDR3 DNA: TGCGCCAGCAGCCAAGAGACGAGGAGGCCAAACTATGGCTACACCTTC
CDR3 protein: CASSQETRRPNYGYTF

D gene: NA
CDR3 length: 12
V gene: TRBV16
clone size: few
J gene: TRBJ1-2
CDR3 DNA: TGTGCCAGCAGCCCTGCTCTGTATGGCTACACCTTC
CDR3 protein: CASSPALYGYTF

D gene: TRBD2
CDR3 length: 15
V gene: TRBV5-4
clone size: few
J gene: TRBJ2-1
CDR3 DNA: TGTGCCAGCAGCCTAGGACTAGCGGGGCACAATGAGCAGTTCTTC
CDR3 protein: CASSLGLAGHNEQFF

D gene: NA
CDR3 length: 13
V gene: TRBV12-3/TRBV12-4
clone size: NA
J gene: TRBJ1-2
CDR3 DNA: TGTGCCAGCAGTTTTGAACGTCTGTATGGCTACACCTTC
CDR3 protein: CASSFERLYGYTF

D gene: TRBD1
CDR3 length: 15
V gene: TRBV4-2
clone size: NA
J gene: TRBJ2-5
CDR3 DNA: TGTGCCAGCAGCCAACCGGACAGGGGGGTAGAGACCCAGTACTTC
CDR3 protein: CASSQPDRGVETQYF

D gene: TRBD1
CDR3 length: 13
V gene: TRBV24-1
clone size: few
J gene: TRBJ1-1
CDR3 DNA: TGTGCCACCAGTGATGGGACAGAAACTGAAGCTTTCTTT
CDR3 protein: CATSDGTETEAFF

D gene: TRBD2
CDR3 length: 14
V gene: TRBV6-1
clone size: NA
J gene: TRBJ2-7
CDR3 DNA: TGTGCCAGCAGTCCTAGCGGACTAGCGTACGAGCAGTACTTC
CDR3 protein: CASSPSGLAYEQYF

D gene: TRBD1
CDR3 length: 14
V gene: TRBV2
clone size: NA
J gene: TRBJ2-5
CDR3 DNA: TGTGCCAGCACCGGACAGGGGCGGCACGAGACCCAGTACTTC
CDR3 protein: CASTGQGRHETQYF

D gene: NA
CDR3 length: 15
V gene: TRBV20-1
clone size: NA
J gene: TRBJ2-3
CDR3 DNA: TGCAGTGCTAGACAGGGGGGCTATAGCACAGATACGCAGTATTTT
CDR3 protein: CSARQGGYSTDTQYF

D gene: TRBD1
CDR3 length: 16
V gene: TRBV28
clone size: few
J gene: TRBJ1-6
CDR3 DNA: TGTGCCAGCAGTTTGGCCCCGGGACAGGGGAATTCACCCCTCCACTTT
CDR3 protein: CASSLAPGQGNSPLHF

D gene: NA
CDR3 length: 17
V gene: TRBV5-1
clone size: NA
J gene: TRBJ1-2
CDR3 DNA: TGCGCCAGCAGCTTGTACGGGGCAGCGCATCTGGACTATGGCTACACCTTC
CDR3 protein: CASSLYGAAHLDYGYTF

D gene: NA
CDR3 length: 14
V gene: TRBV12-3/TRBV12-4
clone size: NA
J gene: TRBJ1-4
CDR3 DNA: TGTGCCAGCAGTCACAACAGGGTCAGCGAAAAACTGTTTTTT
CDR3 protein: CASSHNRVSEKLFF